These T cell receptor beta chains were read from a single sample in a study of cytomegalovirus exposure and HLA in healthy donors. Clones were read by immunoSEQ multiplex PCR, and TCRdb kept only the in-frame ones, dropping some. This sample has about 180,000 clones, with around 80% found just once. The source material was PBMCs. Every receptor here comes from a woman aged 55 to 70 in good health and CMV-seropositive. Both conserved end residues are part of each CDR3. D genes are given only for firm matches. Rows may omit the clone size; those that give it use once, few, many or a size class.

clone_size j_call v_call d_call cdr3_aa cdr3_nt
NA TRBJ2-3 TRBV2 NA CASSEEQGRTDTQYF TGTGCCAGCAGTGAAGAACAGGGTAGGACAGATACGCAGTATTTT
once TRBJ2-1 TRBV11-3 TRBD2 CASSLQLAGGIDEQFF TGTGCCAGCAGCTTACAACTAGCGGGAGGGATCGATGAGCAGTTCTTC
NA TRBJ1-5 TRBV7-9 TRBD1 CASSFGQGYMPQHF TGTGCCAGCAGCTTCGGACAGGGTTACATGCCCCAGCATTTT
once TRBJ1-4 TRBV28 TRBD1 CASSLPGGLNEKLFF TGTGCCAGCAGTTTACCAGGGGGGCTGAATGAAAAACTGTTTTTT
once TRBJ2-6 TRBV5-1 TRBD2 CASSLGGLAGVSGANVLTF TGCGCCAGCAGCTTGGGGGGACTAGCGGGAGTCTCTGGGGCCAACGTCCTGACTTTC
NA TRBJ2-2 TRBV7-9 NA CASSPTGTSGELFF TGTGCCAGCAGCCCTACAGGAACCTCCGGGGAGCTGTTTTTT
NA TRBJ2-1 TRBV27 NA CASIMLGGSNEQFF TGTGCCAGCATCATGTTAGGGGGTTCTAATGAGCAGTTCTTC
once TRBJ1-6 TRBV28 TRBD1 CASSPGGPNSPLHF TGTGCCAGCAGTCCAGGGGGGCCGAATTCACCCCTCCACTTT
NA TRBJ2-1 TRBV29-1 NA CSVGITATEQFF TGCAGCGTCGGGATCACCGCCACTGAGCAGTTCTTC
NA TRBJ1-6 TRBV7-9 NA CASSPGEGHYNSPLHF TGTGCCAGCAGCCCGGGAGAGGGGCATTATAATTCACCCCTCCACTTT
once TRBJ2-1 TRBV30 NA CAWSRQNNEQFF TGTGCCTGGAGTCGCCAGAACAATGAGCAGTTCTTC
NA TRBJ2-1 TRBV6-5 NA CASTPTWYPQDEQFF TGTGCCAGCACCCCCACTTGGTACCCTCAGGATGAGCAGTTCTTC
NA TRBJ1-2 TRBV5-1 NA CASSSIRSGANYGYTF TGCGCCAGCAGTTCTATTAGGTCGGGGGCTAACTATGGCTACACCTTC
NA TRBJ2-3 TRBV5-5 TRBD2 CASSFSGLSTDTQYF TGTGCCAGCAGCTTTAGCGGGCTTAGCACAGATACGCAGTATTTT
NA TRBJ2-1 TRBV28 TRBD2 CASSLVPGSGNSNEQFF TGTGCCAGCAGTTTGGTCCCGGGTAGCGGGAACTCAAATGAGCAGTTCTTC
NA TRBJ2-3 TRBV9 TRBD1 CASSRGQLSTDTQYF TGTGCCAGCAGCCGGGGACAGCTTAGCACAGATACGCAGTATTTT
NA TRBJ2-7 TRBV5-4 TRBD2 CASRTSGGAPYEQYF TGTGCCAGCAGAACCAGCGGGGGGGCCCCCTACGAGCAGTACTTC
NA TRBJ2-5 TRBV10-3 NA CAISDSGTPETQYF TGTGCCATCAGTGATTCGGGGACACCAGAGACCCAGTACTTC
NA TRBJ2-3 TRBV29-1 NA CSAVRGPDTQYF TGCAGCGCAGTCAGGGGACCAGATACGCAGTATTTT
once TRBJ2-1 TRBV15 NA CATSDRSYNEQFF TGTGCCACCAGCGACAGATCCTACAATGAGCAGTTCTTC
few TRBJ1-1 TRBV7-2 NA CASSLARGAEAFF TGTGCCAGCAGCTTGGCACGGGGGGCTGAAGCTTTCTTT
few TRBJ2-6 TRBV9 TRBD1 CASSPRDRVLSGANGLTF TGTGCCAGCAGCCCCCGGGACAGGGTCCTGTCTGGGGCCAACGGCCTGACTTTC
once TRBJ1-1 TRBV28 NA CASSTASGQDTEAFF TGTGCCAGCAGCACTGCGTCAGGCCAGGACACTGAAGCTTTCTTT